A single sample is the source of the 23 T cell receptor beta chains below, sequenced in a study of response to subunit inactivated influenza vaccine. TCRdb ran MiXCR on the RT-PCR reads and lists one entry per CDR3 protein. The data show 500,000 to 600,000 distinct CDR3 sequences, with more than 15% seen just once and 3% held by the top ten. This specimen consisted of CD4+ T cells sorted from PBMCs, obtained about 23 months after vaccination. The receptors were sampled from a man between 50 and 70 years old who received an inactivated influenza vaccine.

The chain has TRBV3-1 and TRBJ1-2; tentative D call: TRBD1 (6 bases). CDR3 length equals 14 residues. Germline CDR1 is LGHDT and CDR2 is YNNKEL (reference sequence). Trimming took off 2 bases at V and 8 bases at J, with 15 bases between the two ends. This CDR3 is CASSQSTGLYGYTF. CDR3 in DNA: TGTGCCAGCAGCCAATCCACAGGGTTGTACGGCTACACCTTC.

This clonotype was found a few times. The CDR3 DNA follows: TGTGCCAGCAGCCCTCTGGGGTCCCCAGCAACACCCCTCCACTTT. It yields the protein CASSPLGSPATPLHF. The chain links TRBV7-2 to TRBJ1-6, with D unresolved. The CDR3 is 15 amino acids. Per germline, CDR1 SGHTA and CDR2 FQGNSA. The V and J ends lost 5 bases and 11 bases respectively, with 19 bases between them.

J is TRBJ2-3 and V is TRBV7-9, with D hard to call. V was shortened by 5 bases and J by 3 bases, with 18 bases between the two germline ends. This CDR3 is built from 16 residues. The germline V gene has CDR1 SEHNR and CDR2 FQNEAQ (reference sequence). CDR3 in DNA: TGTGCCAGCAGCGAAGGTCTCCGCCTTCAAACAGATACGCAGTATTTT. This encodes CASSEGLRLQTDTQYF.

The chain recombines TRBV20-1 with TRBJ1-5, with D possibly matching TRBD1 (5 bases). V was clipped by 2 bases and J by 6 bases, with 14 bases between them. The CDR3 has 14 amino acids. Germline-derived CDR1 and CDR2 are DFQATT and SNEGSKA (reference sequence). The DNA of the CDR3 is TGCAGTGCTAGAAGCGGGGGTGTGGGTCAGCCCCAGCATTTT. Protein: CSARSGGVGQPQHF.

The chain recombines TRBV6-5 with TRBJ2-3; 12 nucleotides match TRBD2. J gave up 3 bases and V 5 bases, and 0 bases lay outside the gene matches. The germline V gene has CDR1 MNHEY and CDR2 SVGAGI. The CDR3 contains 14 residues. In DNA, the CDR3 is TGTGCCAGCAGTACTAGCGGGAGGACAGATACGCAGTATTTT. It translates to CASSTSGRTDTQYF.

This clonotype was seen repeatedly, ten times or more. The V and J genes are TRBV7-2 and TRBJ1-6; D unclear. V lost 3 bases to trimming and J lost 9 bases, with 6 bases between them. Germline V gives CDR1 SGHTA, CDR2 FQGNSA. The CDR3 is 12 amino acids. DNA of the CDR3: TGTGCCAGCAGCTTTCAGACTTCACCCCTCCACTTT. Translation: CASSFQTSPLHF.

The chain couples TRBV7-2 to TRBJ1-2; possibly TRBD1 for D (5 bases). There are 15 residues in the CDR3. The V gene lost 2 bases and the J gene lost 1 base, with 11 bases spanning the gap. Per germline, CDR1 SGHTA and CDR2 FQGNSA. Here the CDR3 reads CASSLIGGVNYGYTF. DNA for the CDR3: TGTGCCAGCAGCTTAATAGGAGGGGTTAACTATGGCTACACCTTC.

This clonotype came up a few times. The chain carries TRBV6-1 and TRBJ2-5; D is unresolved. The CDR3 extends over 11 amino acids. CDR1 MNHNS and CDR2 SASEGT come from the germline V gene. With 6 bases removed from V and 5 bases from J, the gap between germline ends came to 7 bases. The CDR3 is CASRTVETQYF. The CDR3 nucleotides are TGTGCCAGCAGGACGGTGGAGACCCAGTACTTC.

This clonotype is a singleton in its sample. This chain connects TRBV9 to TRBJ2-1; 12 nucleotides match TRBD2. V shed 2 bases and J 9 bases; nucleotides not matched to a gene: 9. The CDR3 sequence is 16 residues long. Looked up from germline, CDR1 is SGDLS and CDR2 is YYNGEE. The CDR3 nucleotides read TGTGCCAGCAGCGTGGGGCCTAGCGGGGGGGCCGTTGAGCAGTTCTTC. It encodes CASSVGPSGGAVEQFF.

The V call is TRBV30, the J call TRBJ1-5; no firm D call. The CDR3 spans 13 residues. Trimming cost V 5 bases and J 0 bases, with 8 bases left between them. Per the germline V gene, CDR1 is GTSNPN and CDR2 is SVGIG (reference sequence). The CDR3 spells CAWDTASNQPQHF. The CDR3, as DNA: TGTGCCTGGGATACAGCTAGCAATCAGCCCCAGCATTTT.

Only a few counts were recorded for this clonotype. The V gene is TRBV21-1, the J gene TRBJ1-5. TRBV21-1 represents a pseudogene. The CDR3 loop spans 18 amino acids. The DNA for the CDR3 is TGTGCCAGCAGCAAAGTCTATTCAGGAGAGGATAGCAATCAGCCCCAGCATTTT. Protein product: CASSKVYSGEDSNQPQHF.

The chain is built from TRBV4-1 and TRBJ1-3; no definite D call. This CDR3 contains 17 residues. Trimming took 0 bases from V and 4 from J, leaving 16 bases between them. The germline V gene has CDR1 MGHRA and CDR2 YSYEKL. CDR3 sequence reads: CASSQDFKSLTGNTIYF. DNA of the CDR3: TGCGCCAGCAGCCAAGATTTCAAGAGCCTAACAGGAAACACCATATATTTT.

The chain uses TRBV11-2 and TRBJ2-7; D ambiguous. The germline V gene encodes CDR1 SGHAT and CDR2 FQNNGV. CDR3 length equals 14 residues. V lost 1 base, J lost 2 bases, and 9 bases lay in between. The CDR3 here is CASSLVAVTYEQYF. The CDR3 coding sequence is TGTGCCAGCAGCTTAGTGGCAGTCACCTACGAGCAGTACTTC.

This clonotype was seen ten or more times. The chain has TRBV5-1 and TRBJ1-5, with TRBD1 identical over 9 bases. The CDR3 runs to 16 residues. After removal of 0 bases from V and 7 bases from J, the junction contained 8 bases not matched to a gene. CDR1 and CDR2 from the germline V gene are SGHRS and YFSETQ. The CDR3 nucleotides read TGCGCCAGCAGCTTGGAGGGACAGGGCTCGGGACAGCCCCAGCATTTT. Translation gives CASSLEGQGSGQPQHF.

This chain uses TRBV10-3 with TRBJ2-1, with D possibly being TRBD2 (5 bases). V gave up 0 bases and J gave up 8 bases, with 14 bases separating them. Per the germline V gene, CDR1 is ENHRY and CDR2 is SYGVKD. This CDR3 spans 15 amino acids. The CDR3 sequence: CAISESRAAADEQFF. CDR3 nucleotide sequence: TGTGCCATCAGTGAGTCGAGAGCGGCTGCAGATGAGCAGTTCTTC.

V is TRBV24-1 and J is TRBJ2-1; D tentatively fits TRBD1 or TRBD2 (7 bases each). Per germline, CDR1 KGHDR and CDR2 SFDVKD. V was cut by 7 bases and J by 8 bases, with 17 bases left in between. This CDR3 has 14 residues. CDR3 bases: TGTGCCACCAGCACGAGGGGAGGGGGCTATGAGCAGTTCTTC. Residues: CATSTRGGGYEQFF.

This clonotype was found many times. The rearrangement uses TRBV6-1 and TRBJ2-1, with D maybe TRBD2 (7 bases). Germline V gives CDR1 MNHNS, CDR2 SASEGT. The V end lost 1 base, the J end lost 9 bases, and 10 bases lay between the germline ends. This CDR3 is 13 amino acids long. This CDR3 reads CASSEGGGFEQFF. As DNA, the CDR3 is TGTGCCAGCAGTGAAGGGGGGGGCTTTGAGCAGTTCTTC.

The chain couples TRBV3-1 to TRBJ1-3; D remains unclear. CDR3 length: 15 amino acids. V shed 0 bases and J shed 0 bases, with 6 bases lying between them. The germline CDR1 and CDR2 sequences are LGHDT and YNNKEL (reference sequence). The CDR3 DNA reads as TGTGCCAGCAGCCAAGATTTCGCCTCTGGAAACACCATATATTTT. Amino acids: CASSQDFASGNTIYF.

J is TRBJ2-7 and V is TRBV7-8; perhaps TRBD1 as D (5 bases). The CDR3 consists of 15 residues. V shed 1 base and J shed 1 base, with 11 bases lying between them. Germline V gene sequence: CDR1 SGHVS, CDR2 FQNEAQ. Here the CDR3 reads CASSLGSAGSYEQYF. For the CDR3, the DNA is TGTGCCAGCAGCTTAGGATCGGCAGGGTCCTACGAGCAGTACTTC.

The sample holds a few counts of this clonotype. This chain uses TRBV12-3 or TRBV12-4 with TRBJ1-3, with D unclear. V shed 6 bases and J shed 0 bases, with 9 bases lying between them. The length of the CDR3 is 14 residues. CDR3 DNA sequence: TGTGCCAGCAGCCTGCCCACCTCTGGAAACACCATATATTTT. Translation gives CASSLPTSGNTIYF.

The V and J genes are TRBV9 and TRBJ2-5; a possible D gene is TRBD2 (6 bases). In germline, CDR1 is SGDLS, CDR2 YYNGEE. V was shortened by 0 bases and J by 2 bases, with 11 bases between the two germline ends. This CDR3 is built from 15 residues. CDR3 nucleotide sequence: TGTGCCAGCAGCGTAGCTGGGGGGATACAAGAGACCCAGTACTTC. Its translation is CASSVAGGIQETQYF.

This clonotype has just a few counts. The DNA of the CDR3 is TGTGCCATCAGACCGAGGACGGGGCGGGAAGAGTCCGGGGCCAACGTCCTGACTTTC. This codes for CAIRPRTGREESGANVLTF. This rearrangement joins TRBV10-3 to TRBJ2-6, with D possibly matching TRBD2 (6 bases). The CDR3 spans 19 residues. Germline CDR1 ENHRY, CDR2 SYGVKD. V was clipped by 6 bases and J by 4 bases, with 25 bases between them.

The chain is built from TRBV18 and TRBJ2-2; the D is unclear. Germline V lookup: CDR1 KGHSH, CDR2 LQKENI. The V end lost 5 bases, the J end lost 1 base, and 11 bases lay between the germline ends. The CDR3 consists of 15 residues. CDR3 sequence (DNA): TGTGCCAGCTCATCCGGAAGACTGAACACCGGGGAGCTGTTTTTT. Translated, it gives CASSSGRLNTGELFF.